Sequencing of this T cell receptor (beta chain) was carried out in a study of T cells after yellow fever vaccination. Whole-study results and caveats: Clones from primary vaccination mostly reappeared after the booster (around 97% CD4, under 90% CD8). Overall, a small share of clonotypes was seen in both CD4 and CD8 compartments.

The J segment lost 2 bases and the V segment lost 5 bases, leaving 6 bases of the junction unmatched. The CDR3 length is 14 residues. In germline, CDR1 is SGDLS, CDR2 YYNGEE. Comments on this clonotype: Its antigen remains unknown.

5'RACE template switching added a universal primer site and UMIs to TCR cDNA. MiXCR was run by TCRdb on the 5' RACE reads, yielding one entry per CDR3 protein. The sample has more than 300,000 distinct CDR3 sequences; around a tenth are singletons. The TCR sequence derives from a man aged 18 to 30 who received the YFV17D yellow fever vaccine. The chain links TRBV9 to TRBJ1-2, with TRBD1 identical over 7 bases. The source material was CD4+ T cells sorted from PBMCs, sampled 45 days after the yellow fever booster vaccination. The CDR3 coding sequence is TGTGCCAGCAGGCGCCGACAGGGCAACTATGGCTACACCTTC. It is translated as CASRRRQGNYGYTF.